The rows below give T cell receptor beta chains drawn from one sample of a study of PD-L1 blockade in urothelial cancer. Sequencing used immunoSEQ multiplex PCR; TCRdb keeps in-frame clones, though not all of them. Among about 72,000 clones listed, about 90% were seen once. Sequencing used PBMCs, obtained around atezolizumab (anti-PD-L1) treatment. Receptor source: a man aged 55 to 70 with urothelial cancer. Both conserved end residues are part of each CDR3.

length,V,CDR3
14,TRBV2,CASSVRGGPDGYTF
16,TRBV5-6,CASSSIAGANTGELFF
13,TRBV7-9,CASSLGGLETQYF
15,TRBV6-6,CASNLAGVNTGELFF
15,TRBV7-9,CASSLVGYSGNTIYF
13,TRBV7-9,CASSIDRVGGYTF
15,TRBV7-9,CASTFGGTGANVLTF
16,TRBV2,CASSLRLAGLHNEQFF
16,TRBV7-2,CASSLQPGGVGQPQHF
16,TRBV9,CASSVAGGRGTDTQYF
14,TRBV5-6,CASSLQGLHGEQYF
12,TRBV28,CASKTEEYEQYF
13,TRBV30,CAWSVNREGTQYF
16,TRBV11-2,CASSSYRAGDRETQYF
16,TRBV10-1,CASSVTPGQGSYGYTF
13,TRBV5-4,CASSSMGGQPQHF
14,TRBV11-2,CASSLASRSGGAFF
16,TRBV4-2,CASSQDHRGMNTEAFF
17,TRBV5-4,CASSSTQGVVASTEAFF
14,TRBV4-1,CASSRGLLDTEAFF
13,TRBV29-1,CSVERDRYTEAFF
14,TRBV7-7,CASSKGLAADTQYF
15,TRBV4-1,CASSQDGGFSYGYTF
14,TRBV30,CAFDGGGGNQPQHF
14,TRBV5-1,CASNPLGGKETQYF
15,TRBV19,CASDQGQISNQPQHF
14,TRBV5-1,CASSLVGILTEAFF
15,TRBV7-2,CASSLRPGTNEKLFF
15,TRBV19,CASSLPGQGYQPQHF
16,TRBV19,CASSIWAGQEDYEQYF
15,TRBV14,CASSRGAVYQETQYF
15,TRBV7-8,CASSSQQGAYTEAFF
14,TRBV28,CASSWGRVRTEAFF
15,TRBV27,CASSSGGGGSYEQYF
16,TRBV11-2,CASSLGWEGHNSPLHF
15,TRBV6-5,CASSRGLGSYNEQFF
14,TRBV28,CASSLADREEGYTF
17,TRBV6-1,CASSAADRGGSNQPQHF
11,TRBV6-5,CASSDRSTLFF
13,TRBV6-6,CASSYAGSYEQYF
15,TRBV6-5,CASSGWTSGSYEQYF
15,TRBV7-2,CASSLAPGMNTEAFF
13,TRBV28,CASSLERRLGYTF
11,TRBV28,CASQGFYEQYF
14,TRBV9,CASGRDLGMDTQYF
19,TRBV28,CASSGGAGVTSSGANVLTF
16,TRBV30,CAWTTKGRSSGNTIYF
12,TRBV30,CAWSVQGRPQHF
14,TRBV7-3,CASSFNRDTGELFF
16,TRBV6-1,CASSEVAGVSTDTQYF
16,TRBV5-8,CASSLLTGTRRETQYF
15,TRBV29-1,CSVEARQGTADTQYF